The 6 T cell receptor beta chains in this list originate from one sample, sequenced in a study of shared clonotypes between healthy human individuals. Clones were sequenced by immunoSEQ multiplex PCR, and TCRdb holds only the in-frame ones, with some missing. The sample holds roughly 2,500,000 clones, 80% to 95% seen once. Sequences were obtained from naive CD4+ T cells from PBMCs. Subset noted: CD45RA+ positively selected. These receptors were taken from a man aged 18-30 years in good health. Some clones in this sample may be carry-over from other donors' samples.

This chain connects TRBV2 to TRBJ1-1, with D hard to call. From germline, CDR1 is SNHLY and CDR2 FYNNEI. The CDR3 is 12 residues long. V was pared by 6 bases and J by 7 bases, with 12 bases between. The CDR3 DNA is TGTGCCAGCAGGTCAGAAGTGGGTGAAGCTTTCTTT. The encoded protein is CASRSEVGEAFF.

J is TRBJ2-6 and V is TRBV27; D gene ambiguous. V was trimmed by 5 bases and J by 4 bases, leaving 18 bases between them. CDR1 MNHEY and CDR2 SMNVEV come from the germline V gene (reference sequence). The CDR3 has 17 residues. The CDR3, as DNA: TGTGCCAGCAGTCCCCCAGTAGGCCTCGGAGGGGCCAACGTCCTGACTTTC. It translates to CASSPPVGLGGANVLTF.

On this clone: The sample contains more than one DNA sequence encoding this CDR3. This chain connects TRBV18 to TRBJ1-5; no clear D gene. This CDR3 spans 13 amino acids. Germline V gene data show CDR1 as KGHSH and CDR2 as LQKENI. Trimming took off 3 bases at V and 1 base at J, with 4 bases between the two ends. In nucleotides, the CDR3 is TGTGCCAGCTCACCTCGAAGCAATCAGCCCCAGCATTTT. Its translation: CASSPRSNQPQHF.

The chain has TRBV4-3 and TRBJ2-1; either TRBD1 or TRBD2 may fit D (5 bases each). Germline CDR1 is LGHNA and CDR2 is YSLEER. V shed 0 bases and J shed 9 bases, with 12 bases lying between them. This CDR3 spans 14 amino acids. The CDR3 DNA reads TGCGCCAGCAGCCAAGATGAGGGGCAGGGTGAGCAGTTCTTC. Amino acids: CASSQDEGQGEQFF.

This chain joins TRBV7-2 and TRBJ1-1; 8 bases are shared with TRBD1. Germline V CDR1 and CDR2: SGHTA, FQGNSA. This CDR3 region has 15 residues. The J segment lost 6 bases and the V segment lost 1 base, leaving 7 bases of the junction unmatched. CDR3 protein: CASSLDRQGWAEAFF. The CDR3, as DNA: TGTGCCAGCAGCTTAGACAGACAGGGGTGGGCTGAAGCTTTCTTT.

The chain employs TRBV7-9 and TRBJ2-2, with 7 nucleotides matching TRBD1. CDR3 length: 14 amino acids. The ends lost 7 bases at V and 4 bases at J; junction bases unmatched: 6. CDR1 and CDR2 (germline): SEHNR, FQNEAQ (reference sequence). The CDR3 spells CASNQQGSTGELFF. The CDR3 region has the DNA TGTGCCAGCAACCAACAGGGGAGCACCGGGGAGCTGTTTTTT. Using reference TRBV7-9 and TRBJ2-2 for the parts outside the CDR3, the full variable domain is DTGVSQNPRHKITKRGQNVTFRCDPISEHNRLYWYRQTLGQGPEFLTYFQNEAQLEKSRLLSDRFSAERPKGSFSTLEIQRTEQGDSAMYLCASNQQGSTGELFFGEGSRLTVL.